Described below is a single T cell receptor (beta chain) sequence and its context. The antigen is unknown. This specimen belongs to a study of cytomegalovirus exposure and HLA in healthy donors. Study-wide results and caveats: Earlier findings revealed that most TCR beta V segments proved productive either about 87% or about 30% of the time.

V shed 5 bases, J shed 7 bases, and the junction held 22 bases outside the gene matches. The CDR3 runs to 18 residues. Germline CDR1 reads MNHEY; CDR2 reads SMNVEV (reference sequence). 13 Jbeta primers and 60 Vbeta primers were used for the PCR. TCRdb keeps only in-frame clones here, not all; method: immunoSEQ multiplex PCR. Among some 200,000 clones, about 80% were seen once, and the ten largest hold around 2.2%. The rearrangement links TRBV27 to TRBJ2-5; TRBD2 agrees at 7 bases. Sequenced input: PBMCs. The receptor comes from a woman between 25 and 40 years old in good health and CMV-seronegative. CDR3 amino acids: CASSTYLSRSPWEGTQYF. The CDR3 region has the DNA TGTGCCAGCAGTACCTACCTAAGCCGGTCGCCCTGGGAGGGGACCCAGTACTTC.